What follows describes a single TCR beta chain. This sample was taken from a study of blood T cell repertoires in COVID-19. Authors' data handling: Reference gene primer amplification yielded estimated nucleated cell counts. The protocol was immunoSEQ multiplex PCR, while the TCRdb copy is restricted to in-frame clones and leaves out a portion. V, J and clone size derive from that table, while D and trimming were established from the DNA sequence. This sample has fewer than 150,000 clones, with around 81% found just once. Trimming left V 5 bases short and J 2 bases short, with 12 bases between. This CDR3 is 15 amino acids long. The V gene's germline CDR1 is WSHSY and CDR2 SAAADI.

The rearrangement joins TRBV10-2 to TRBJ2-2, with D maybe TRBD2 (6 bases). The receptor was isolated from a human donor in a cohort sampled during active COVID-19. The sequenced sample was peripheral blood. The CDR3 sequence: CASSFGGVNTGELFF. In DNA, the CDR3 is TGCGCCAGCAGTTTCGGCGGGGTCAACACCGGGGAGCTGTTTTTT.